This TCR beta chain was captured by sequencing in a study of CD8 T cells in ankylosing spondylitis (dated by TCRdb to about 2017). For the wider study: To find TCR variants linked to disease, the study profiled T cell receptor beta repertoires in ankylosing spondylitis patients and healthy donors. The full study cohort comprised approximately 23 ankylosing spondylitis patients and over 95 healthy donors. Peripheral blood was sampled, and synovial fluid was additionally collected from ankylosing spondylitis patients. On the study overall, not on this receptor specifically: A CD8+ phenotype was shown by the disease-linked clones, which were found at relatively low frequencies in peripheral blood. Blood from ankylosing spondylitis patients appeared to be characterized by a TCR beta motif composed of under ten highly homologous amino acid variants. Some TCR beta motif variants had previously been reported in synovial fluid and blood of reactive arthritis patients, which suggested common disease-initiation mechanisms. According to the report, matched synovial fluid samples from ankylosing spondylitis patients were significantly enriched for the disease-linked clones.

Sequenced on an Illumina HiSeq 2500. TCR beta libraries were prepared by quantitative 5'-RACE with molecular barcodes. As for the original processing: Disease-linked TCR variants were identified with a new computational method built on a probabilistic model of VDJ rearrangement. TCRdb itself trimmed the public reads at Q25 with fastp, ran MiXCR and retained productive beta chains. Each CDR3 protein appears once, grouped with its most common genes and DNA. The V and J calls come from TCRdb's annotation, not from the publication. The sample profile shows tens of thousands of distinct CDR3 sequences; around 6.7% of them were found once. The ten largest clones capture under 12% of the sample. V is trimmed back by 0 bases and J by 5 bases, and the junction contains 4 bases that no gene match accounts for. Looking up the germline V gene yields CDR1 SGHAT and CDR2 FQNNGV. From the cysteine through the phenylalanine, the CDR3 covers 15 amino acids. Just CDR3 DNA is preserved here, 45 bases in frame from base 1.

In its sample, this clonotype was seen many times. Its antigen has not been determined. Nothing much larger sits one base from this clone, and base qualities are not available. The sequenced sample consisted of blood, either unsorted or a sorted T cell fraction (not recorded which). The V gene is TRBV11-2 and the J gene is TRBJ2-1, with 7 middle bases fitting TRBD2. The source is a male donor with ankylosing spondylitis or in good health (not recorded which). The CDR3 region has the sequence CASSLDLGTNNEQFF. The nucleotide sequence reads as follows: TGTGCCAGCAGCTTAGATCTGGGGACTAACAATGAGCAGTTCTTC.